The 18 T cell receptor beta chains below were found in one sample sequenced in a study of control samples from healthy donors and cancer patients. Using immunoSEQ multiplex PCR, the repertoire was profiled, and TCRdb retains in-frame clones only, with some absent. This sample has approximately 86,000 clones, with 86% found just once. Sequencing was performed on blood. Receptors were obtained from a young man in good health.

J is TRBJ2-5 and V is TRBV7-9; no clear D. The germline CDR1 and CDR2 sequences are SEHNR and FQNEAQ (reference sequence). The CDR3 has 13 residues. Trimming removed 2 bases from V and 5 bases from J, with 9 bases in between. The CDR3 is CASSLPLAETQYF. The DNA for the CDR3 is TGTGCCAGCAGCTTACCTCTGGCGGAGACCCAGTACTTC.

There are a few counts of this clone. The chain recombines TRBV5-4 with TRBJ2-1; TRBD2 is a possible D gene (5 bases). From germline, CDR1 is SGHNT and CDR2 YYREEE (reference sequence). The CDR3 loop spans 16 amino acids. V lost 5 bases and J lost 2, with 17 bases in between. The CDR3 reads CASSLTRTAAYNEQFF. Written as DNA, the CDR3 is TGTGCCAGCAGTTTAACTAGGACTGCGGCCTACAATGAGCAGTTCTTC.

CDR3 loop: CASSYSGTGDHEQFF. The CDR3 DNA follows: TGTGCCAGCAGTTACTCCGGGACAGGGGACCATGAGCAGTTCTTC. V and J are TRBV6-5 and TRBJ2-1; TRBD1 agrees at 10 bases. Trimming cost V 0 bases and J 8 bases; bases outside gene matches: 4. The CDR3 length is 15 residues. The germline V gene has CDR1 MNHEY and CDR2 SVGAGI.

This chain joins TRBV2 and TRBJ2-3; 13 bases map to TRBD2. The V gene end was trimmed by 6 bases and the J gene end by 11 bases; junction bases not matched to a gene: 11. The CDR3 loop spans 15 amino acids. Looked up from germline, CDR1 is SNHLY and CDR2 is FYNNEI. CDR3 nucleotides: TGTGCCAGCAGCGCTACTAGCGGGGGGGGCGTCGGGCAGTATTTT. Amino acid sequence: CASSATSGGGVGQYF.

The rearrangement joins TRBV7-9 to TRBJ1-1; D not certain. Germline V gene data show CDR1 as SEHNR and CDR2 as FQNEAQ (reference sequence). The CDR3 sequence is 15 residues long. The V end was cut by 4 bases, the J end by 5 bases, with 17 bases between. The CDR3 sequence: CASSSTTARGTEAFF. The CDR3, as DNA: TGTGCCAGCAGCTCAACAACAGCCCGGGGAACTGAAGCTTTCTTT.

The chain employs TRBV7-8 and TRBJ2-6; D is ambiguous. Deletions cut 1 base from V and 2 bases from J, with 6 bases between. CDR1 and CDR2 (germline): SGHVS, FQNEAQ. The CDR3 covers 15 residues. The CDR3 DNA sequence: TGTGCCAGCAGCTTAGGGGTGGCTGGGGCCAACGTCCTGACTTTC. Its translation is CASSLGVAGANVLTF.

This rearrangement joins TRBV4-2 to TRBJ2-7; the D gene is possibly TRBD2 (5 bases). CDR3 length: 16 amino acids. V lost 1 base, J lost 0 bases, and 13 bases lay in between. Germline V gene sequence: CDR1 LGHNA, CDR2 YNFKEQ. CDR3 DNA: TGTGCCAGCAGCCAAGCTGCGGGCGGCCCCTCCTACGAGCAGTACTTC. This codes for CASSQAAGGPSYEQYF.

This chain links TRBV11-3 with TRBJ1-5; tentative D call: TRBD1 (5 bases). Germline V lookup: CDR1 SGHNT, CDR2 YENEEA. The CDR3 contains 11 residues. The CDR3: CTGGSNQPQHF. The CDR3 nucleotides read TGTACTGGGGGGTCCAATCAGCCCCAGCATTTT.

This chain uses TRBV4-1 with TRBJ1-1, with 7 bases lining up with TRBD1. The CDR3 has 19 residues. The germline gives CDR1 MGHRA, CDR2 YSYEKL. After removal of 1 base from V and 0 bases from J, the junction contained 14 bases not matched to a gene. CDR3 nucleotides: TGCGCCAGCAGCCAAGCTGGAGGTAGGGGGCTGTGGATGAACACTGAAGCTTTCTTT. Residues: CASSQAGGRGLWMNTEAFF.

Written as DNA, the CDR3 is TGTGCCATCAGTGTGGCTGGAGCCCTCACAGATACGCAGTATTTT. Translation: CAISVAGALTDTQYF. This rearrangement joins TRBV10-3 to TRBJ2-3, with unresolved D. The CDR3 has 15 amino acids. Germline V lookup: CDR1 ENHRY, CDR2 SYGVKD. V shed 4 bases and J shed 2 bases, with 13 bases lying between them.

The chain has TRBV7-2 and TRBJ1-2; D perhaps matches TRBD1 (5 bases). The CDR3 is 15 residues long. Germline CDR1 reads SGHTA; CDR2 reads FQGNSA. The V and J ends lost 2 bases and 4 bases respectively, with 14 bases between them. This CDR3 reads CASSLQGLDSYGYTF. The CDR3 DNA reads as TGTGCCAGCAGCTTACAGGGATTGGATAGCTATGGCTACACCTTC.

This rearrangement joins TRBV9 to TRBJ2-5; tentatively, D is TRBD1 (6 bases). The CDR3 consists of 14 residues. CDR1 is SGDLS and CDR2 is YYNGEE in the germline V gene. Trimming removed 0 bases at V and 5 bases at J, with 11 bases between. The DNA of the CDR3 is TGTGCCAGCAGCGTAGCATACGACAGGGAGACCCAGTACTTC. Amino acid sequence: CASSVAYDRETQYF.

This clone was observed a few times. J is TRBJ2-3 and V is TRBV7-9; a weak D match, TRBD1 (6 bases). Trimming cost V 6 bases and J 5 bases, with 12 bases left between them. The germline V gene encodes CDR1 SEHNR and CDR2 FQNEAQ (reference sequence). The CDR3 is 13 residues long. This chain's CDR3 is CASRDHRVDTQYF. The DNA for the CDR3 is TGTGCCAGCAGGGATCACAGGGTAGATACGCAGTATTTT.

J is TRBJ1-2 and V is TRBV3-1 (or the pseudogene TRBV3-2), with D perhaps TRBD1 (6 bases). CDR3 size: 16 residues. The germline gives CDR1 LGHDT, CDR2 YNNKEL (reference sequence). Trimming took off 1 base at V and 7 bases at J, with 19 bases between the two ends. CDR3: CASSQGGDGGLSGYTF. The CDR3, as DNA: TGTGCCAGCAGCCAAGGGGGCGATGGGGGCTTGTCTGGCTACACCTTC.

The chain couples TRBV6-5 to TRBJ1-1; D unresolved. Trimming shortened V by 2 bases and J by 3 bases, and 1 base separated the two germline ends. The CDR3 contains 11 residues. From germline, CDR1 is MNHEY and CDR2 SVGAGI. The CDR3 bases are TGTGCCAGCAGTTACGACACTGAAGCTTTCTTT. This gives the protein CASSYDTEAFF.

The sample holds one count of this clone. The chain joins TRBV27 to TRBJ2-1; the D is unclear. The CDR3 has 13 residues. Trimming removed 3 bases at V and 2 bases at J, with 5 bases between. Germline loops: CDR1 MNHEY, CDR2 SMNVEV (reference sequence). This CDR3 reads CASSFLAYNEQFF. The CDR3, as DNA: TGTGCCAGCAGTTTTTTAGCCTACAATGAGCAGTTCTTC.

For the CDR3, the DNA is TGTGCCAGCAGTGAACAGATTAACTATGGCTACACCTTC. This codes for CASSEQINYGYTF. The chain recombines TRBV25-1 with TRBJ1-2, with D hard to call. Germline loops: CDR1 MGHDK, CDR2 SYGVNS. The CDR3 consists of 13 residues. V was pared by 2 bases and J by 1 base, with 5 bases between.

V gene TRBV19 combines with J gene TRBJ1-1, with a tentative D call TRBD1 (6 bases). There are 14 residues in the CDR3. The V end was cut by 4 bases, the J end by 5 bases, with 14 bases between. Germline CDR1 reads LNHDA; CDR2 reads SQIVND (reference sequence). The CDR3 region has the DNA TGTGCCAGTAGTACCCAGGGGCCGGGGACTGAAGCTTTCTTT. Encoded protein: CASSTQGPGTEAFF.